The 10 T cell receptor beta chains reported below all come from one sample, sequenced in a study of T cell responses to AZD1222 COVID-19 vaccine. Data came from immunoSEQ multiplex PCR; TCRdb stores just in-frame clones and leaves some out. Of about 190,000 clones in the sample, around 87% were seen once. The source was peripheral blood, collected on day 0 of MenACWY control vaccination. Source of these receptors: an adult in good health.

The V and J genes are TRBV10-3 and TRBJ1-4; tentatively, D is TRBD1 (5 bases). The germline V gene has CDR1 ENHRY and CDR2 SYGVKD. The CDR3 extends over 18 amino acids. V shed 0 bases and J shed 0 bases, with 14 bases lying between them. The CDR3 nucleotides are TGTGCCATCAGTGAGTCCCCAGGGACCCAAGCAACTAATGAAAAACTGTTTTTT. Amino acids: CAISESPGTQATNEKLFF.

J is TRBJ2-5 and V is TRBV2; 10 positions agree with TRBD2. The V gene's germline CDR1 is SNHLY and CDR2 FYNNEI. The trim removed 5 bases at V and 4 bases at J, leaving 7 bases unmatched. This CDR3 is 15 amino acids long. CDR3 DNA sequence: TGTGCCAGCAGTCCCCTAGCGGGGGCCGTAGAGACCCAGTACTTC. Amino acid sequence: CASSPLAGAVETQYF.

This clone was observed a handful of times. This chain uses TRBV2 with TRBJ1-6, with TRBD1 as a possible D gene (5 bases). Germline lookup yields CDR1 SNHLY and CDR2 FYNNEI. This CDR3 contains 13 residues. Deletions cut 6 bases from V and 7 bases from J, with 10 bases between. The chain's CDR3 is CASSAQGNSPLHF. The DNA of the CDR3 is TGTGCCAGCAGCGCCCAGGGAAATTCACCCCTCCACTTT.

The chain uses TRBV29-1 and TRBJ2-7; 7 positions match TRBD2. CDR1 and CDR2 (germline): SQVTM, ANQGSEA. The V and J ends lost 4 bases and 6 bases, in that order; junction bases with no gene match: 3. This CDR3 region has 11 residues. The DNA for the CDR3 is TGCAGCGTTGTTCGCGGGAGCGAGCAGTACTTC. Its translation is CSVVRGSEQYF.

The chain combines TRBV5-1 with TRBJ2-5; a possible D gene is TRBD2 (6 bases). Germline lookup yields CDR1 SGHRS and CDR2 YFSETQ. V shed 0 bases and J shed 1 base, with 13 bases lying between them. The CDR3 has 16 amino acids. Here the CDR3 reads CASSLGGGTAQETQYF. CDR3 in DNA: TGCGCCAGCAGCTTGGGGGGCGGGACGGCCCAAGAGACCCAGTACTTC.

The chain uses TRBV5-1 and TRBJ2-5, with a possible D match to TRBD1 (8 bases). Trimming pared 4 bases from V and 5 bases from J, leaving 15 bases between. This CDR3 contains 14 residues. Germline V gives CDR1 SGHRS, CDR2 YFSETQ. The CDR3: CASSRQGREETQYF. As DNA, the CDR3 is TGCGCCAGCAGCCGACAGGGGAGGGAGGAGACCCAGTACTTC.

The genes are TRBV23-1 and TRBJ2-4; 7 positions agree with TRBD1. TRBV23-1 is marked as an open reading frame, function uncertain. The CDR3 covers 18 residues. V gave up 8 bases and J gave up 6 bases; unmatched junction bases: 22. The CDR3, as DNA: TGCGCCAGCGGCCATTCCAGCAGTCAACAGGGGATCGGAAACATTCAGTACTTC. Translating it yields CASGHSSSQQGIGNIQYF.

The genes are TRBV28 and TRBJ2-7; a weak D match, TRBD1 (6 bases). The CDR3 contains 14 residues. Trimming removed 1 base from V and 5 bases from J, with 12 bases in between. Germline CDR1 is MDHEN and CDR2 is SYDVKM. The CDR3 bases are TGTGCCAGCAGTTTATACAGGGTCGGGAACGAGCAGTACTTC. Its protein is CASSLYRVGNEQYF.

The chain carries TRBV10-3 and TRBJ2-5; 9 bases line up with TRBD1. The CDR3 is 17 amino acids. V was clipped by 3 bases and J by 3 bases; unmatched bases: 11. The germline V gene has CDR1 ENHRY and CDR2 SYGVKD. The CDR3 nucleotides read TGTGCCATCAGTGAAGGTCCCGGGACAGGGTACGAAGAGACCCAGTACTTC. It is translated as CAISEGPGTGYEETQYF.

The V and J genes are TRBV9 and TRBJ2-5, with unresolved D. Per the germline V gene, CDR1 is SGDLS and CDR2 is YYNGEE. There are 14 residues in the CDR3. Trimming left V 4 bases short and J 5 bases short, with 15 bases between. The CDR3 sequence: CASSPNARKETQYF. DNA for the CDR3: TGTGCCAGCAGCCCGAACGCGAGGAAGGAGACCCAGTACTTC.